This T cell receptor beta chain was profiled in a study of OX40 agonist ivuxolimab in advanced cancers. Clones were read by immunoSEQ multiplex PCR, and TCRdb kept only the in-frame ones, dropping some. This table has tens of thousands of clones, 85% appearing once. Germline V gene data show CDR1 as LGHNA and CDR2 as YNFKEQ. This CDR3 comprises 16 residues. V dropped 5 bases and J dropped 2; count of bases not matched to a gene: 9. The sequence was obtained from an adult with an advanced solid tumor such as melanoma, head and neck, liver or kidney cancer. Sequencing used CD4+ or CD8+ T cells sorted from blood, obtained in a trial of the OX40 agonist ivuxolimab. V gene TRBV4-2 combines with J gene TRBJ2-1; 7 nucleotides line up with TRBD2. The CDR3 loop reads CASSYGGTITYNEQFF. In DNA form, the CDR3 reads TGTGCCAGCAGCTACGGCGGGACTATTACCTACAATGAGCAGTTCTTC.